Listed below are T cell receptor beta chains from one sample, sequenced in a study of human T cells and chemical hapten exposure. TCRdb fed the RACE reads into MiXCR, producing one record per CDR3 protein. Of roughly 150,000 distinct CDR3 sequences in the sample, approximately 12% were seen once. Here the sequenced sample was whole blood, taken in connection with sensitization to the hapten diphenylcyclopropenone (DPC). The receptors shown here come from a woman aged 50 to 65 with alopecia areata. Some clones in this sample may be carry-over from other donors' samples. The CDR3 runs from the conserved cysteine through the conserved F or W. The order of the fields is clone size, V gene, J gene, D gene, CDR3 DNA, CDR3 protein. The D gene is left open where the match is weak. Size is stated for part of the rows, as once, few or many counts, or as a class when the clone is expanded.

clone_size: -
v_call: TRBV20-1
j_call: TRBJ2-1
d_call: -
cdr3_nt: TGCAGTGCTACCATGGGCGCCTACAATGAGCAGTTCTTC
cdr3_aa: CSATMGAYNEQFF

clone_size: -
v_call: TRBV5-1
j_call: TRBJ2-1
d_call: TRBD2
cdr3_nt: TGCGCCAGCAGCTTGGGGGGAGCGGGAGCTGGCTACAATGAGCAGTTCTTC
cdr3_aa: CASSLGGAGAGYNEQFF

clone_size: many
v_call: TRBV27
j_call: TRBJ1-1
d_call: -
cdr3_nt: TGTGCCAGCAGTTCCCCTTTTGCGGGGGGCGGACTGAACACTGAAGCTTTCTTT
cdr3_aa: CASSSPFAGGGLNTEAFF

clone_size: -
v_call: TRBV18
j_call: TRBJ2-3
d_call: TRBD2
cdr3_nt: TGTGCCAGCTCACAGGCCCCTCTAGCGGGGTCTAGCACAGATACGCAGTATTTT
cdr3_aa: CASSQAPLAGSSTDTQYF

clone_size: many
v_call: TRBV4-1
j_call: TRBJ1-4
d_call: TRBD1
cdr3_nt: TGCGCCAGCAGCCAAGAAGGGACAGGGGATCGCAAACTGTTTTTT
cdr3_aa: CASSQEGTGDRKLFF

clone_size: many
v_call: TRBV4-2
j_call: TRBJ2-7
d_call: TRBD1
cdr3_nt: TGTGCCAGCAGCCAGCCAGGACAGGGAGAGCAGTACTTC
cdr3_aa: CASSQPGQGEQYF

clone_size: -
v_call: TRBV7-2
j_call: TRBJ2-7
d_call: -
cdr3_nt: TGTGCCAGCAGCTTAGACAGGTGGAGGGAGCAGTACTTC
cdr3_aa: CASSLDRWREQYF

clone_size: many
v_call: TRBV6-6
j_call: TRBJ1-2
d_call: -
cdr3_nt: TGTGCCAGCAGTTACGACAGTGGAAAAGATGGCTACACCTTC
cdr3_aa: CASSYDSGKDGYTF

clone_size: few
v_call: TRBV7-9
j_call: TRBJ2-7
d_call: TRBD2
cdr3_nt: TGTGCCAGCAGCTCTAGCGGGAGAATCCCCTACGAGCAGTACTTC
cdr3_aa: CASSSSGRIPYEQYF

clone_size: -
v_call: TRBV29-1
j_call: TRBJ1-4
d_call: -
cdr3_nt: TGCAGCGTGCCCGGTGCCACAGGGCATGAAAAACTGTTTTTT
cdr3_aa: CSVPGATGHEKLFF